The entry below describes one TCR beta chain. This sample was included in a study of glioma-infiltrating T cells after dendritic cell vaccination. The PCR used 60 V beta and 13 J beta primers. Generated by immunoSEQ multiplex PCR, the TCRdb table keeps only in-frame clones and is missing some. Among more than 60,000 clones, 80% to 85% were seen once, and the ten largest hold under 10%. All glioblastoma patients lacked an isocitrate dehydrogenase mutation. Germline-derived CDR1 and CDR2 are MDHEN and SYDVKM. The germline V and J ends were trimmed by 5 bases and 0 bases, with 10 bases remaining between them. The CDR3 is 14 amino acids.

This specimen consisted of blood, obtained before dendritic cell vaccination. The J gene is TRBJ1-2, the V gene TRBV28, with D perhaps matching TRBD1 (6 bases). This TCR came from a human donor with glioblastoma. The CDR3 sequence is CASSIGQSNYGYTF. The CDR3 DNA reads TGTGCCAGCAGTATCGGACAGTCTAACTATGGCTACACCTTC.